A single sample gave rise to the 25 T cell receptor beta chains below, sequenced in a study of T cell responses to AZD1222 COVID-19 vaccine. Measured with immunoSEQ multiplex PCR; TCRdb has only the in-frame clones, and not every one. The sample has around 88,000 clones, around nine tenths seen once. The sample was peripheral blood, taken on day 0 of MenACWY control vaccination. These receptors were collected from an adult in good health.

The chain uses TRBV7-2 and TRBJ2-2; no reliable D call. Germline CDR1 is SGHTA and CDR2 is FQGNSA. This CDR3 spans 12 amino acids. Between the trimmed V and J ends, which lost 4 bases and 3 bases, there was a span of 3 bases. The CDR3 sequence: CASSSDTGELFF. CDR3 coding DNA: TGTGCCAGCAGCTCTGACACCGGGGAGCTGTTTTTT.

The CDR3 nucleotides are TGTGCCAGTAGTGCGGGGCTTTCCTATGGCTACACCTTC. This translates into CASSAGLSYGYTF. This chain joins TRBV19 and TRBJ1-2; tentative D call: TRBD1 (5 bases). V shed 5 bases and J shed 4 bases, with 11 bases lying between them. The CDR3 contains 13 residues. Germline CDR1 is LNHDA and CDR2 is SQIVND (reference sequence).

The chain recombines TRBV6-5 with TRBJ1-2; possibly TRBD1 for D (6 bases). V lost 5 bases and J 12 bases, leaving 13 bases between the germline ends. The CDR3 extends over 11 amino acids. Germline V gives CDR1 MNHEY, CDR2 SVGAGI. CDR3 in DNA: TGTGCCAGCAGTCATACAGGGCTACACACCTTC. This encodes CASSHTGLHTF.

This chain connects TRBV19 to TRBJ1-4, with TRBD1 matching over 7 bases. The CDR3 totals 13 residues. J lost 7 bases, V lost 9 bases, and 8 bases had no gene match. Germline-derived CDR1 and CDR2 are LNHDA and SQIVND (reference sequence). CDR3 amino acids: CASNRGRIEKLFF. The CDR3 DNA reads as TGTGCCAGCAACAGGGGCAGGATTGAAAAACTGTTTTTT.

The V call is TRBV19, the J call TRBJ2-7, with D hard to call. The CDR3 loop spans 10 amino acids. V lost 5 bases to trimming and J lost 2 bases, with 1 base between them. CDR1 is LNHDA and CDR2 is SQIVND in the germline V gene (reference sequence). The CDR3 DNA sequence: TGTGCCAGTAGTCCCTACGAGCAGTACTTC. This gives the protein CASSPYEQYF.

This clone was observed a few times. The rearrangement uses TRBV11-3 and TRBJ1-2; D uncertain. CDR1 and CDR2 (germline): SGHNT, YENEEA. CDR3 length equals 14 residues. The V end lost 2 bases, the J end lost 2 bases, and 9 bases lay between the germline ends. CDR3 residues: CASSLSELNYGYTF. The CDR3 bases are TGTGCCAGCAGCTTAAGTGAGCTAAACTATGGCTACACCTTC.

This clone is medium-sized in the sample. The chain carries TRBV27 and TRBJ2-3; 8 positions match TRBD1. The length of the CDR3 is 19 residues. Germline lookup yields CDR1 MNHEY and CDR2 SMNVEV (reference sequence). The junction had 12 bases not matched to a gene; V was cut back by 0 bases and J by 1 base. CDR3 in DNA: TGTGCCAGCAGTTTATCGGGGTATAGCAGGGGGCAAGGCACAGATACGCAGTATTTT. Translating it yields CASSLSGYSRGQGTDTQYF.

This clone showed up just once. The chain links TRBV11-2 to TRBJ2-7; D remains unclear. Trimming took off 0 bases at V and 6 bases at J, with 9 bases between the two ends. Germline CDR1 and CDR2: SGHAT and FQNNGV. This CDR3 spans 13 amino acids. CDR3 DNA: TGTGCCAGCAGCTTAGAGACCCTTAGCGAGCAGTACTTC. Translation: CASSLETLSEQYF. Using reference TRBV11-2 and TRBJ2-7 for the parts outside the CDR3, the full variable domain is EAGVAQSPRYKIIEKRQSVAFWCNPISGHATLYWYQQILGQGPKLLIQFQNNGVVDDSQLPKDRFSAERLKGVDSTLKIQPAKLEDSAVYLCASSLETLSEQYFGPGTRLTVT.

This clone has just a few counts. This chain joins TRBV5-6 and TRBJ1-3, with D unresolved. The V end lost 4 bases, the J end lost 0 bases, and 23 bases lay between the germline ends. Per germline, CDR1 SGHDT and CDR2 YYEEEE. This CDR3 has 19 residues. The CDR3 nucleotides are TGTGCCAGCAGCCAATTGCTCTCTTTAACCACCAGCTCTGGAAACACCATATATTTT. Amino acids: CASSQLLSLTTSSGNTIYF.

The gene calls are TRBV4-3 and TRBJ1-4; D perhaps matches TRBD1 (5 bases). This CDR3 comprises 15 residues. Germline V gives CDR1 LGHNA, CDR2 YSLEER. V lost 0 bases, J lost 6 bases, and 11 bases lay in between. The CDR3 loop is CASSQDGGDDEKLFF. DNA for the CDR3: TGCGCCAGCAGCCAAGATGGGGGGGACGATGAAAAACTGTTTTTT.

This clone was observed a single time. The V call is TRBV27, the J call TRBJ2-3; 10 nucleotides match TRBD2. This CDR3 is 15 amino acids long. J gave up 2 bases and V 10 bases, and 9 bases lay outside the gene matches. Germline V gene sequence: CDR1 MNHEY, CDR2 SMNVEV (reference sequence). The CDR3 spells CATSSSGGPTDTQYF. In nucleotides, the CDR3 is TGTGCCACCAGCTCTAGCGGGGGACCCACAGATACGCAGTATTTT.

Ten or more counts support this clone. This sequence joins TRBV7-2 and TRBJ2-1; tentative D call: TRBD1 (6 bases). This CDR3 spans 13 amino acids. The ends were cut back, 4 bases at V and 15 bases at J, with 19 bases in the middle. CDR1 and CDR2 from the germline V gene are SGHTA and FQGNSA. This CDR3 reads CASSSDTTGIWFF. The CDR3 nucleotides read TGTGCCAGCAGCTCCGATACAACAGGGATTTGGTTCTTC.

The rearrangement uses TRBV5-4 and TRBJ1-1, with D hard to call. Trimming took 0 bases from V and 5 from J, leaving 5 bases between them. The CDR3 is 12 residues long. Germline V gene data show CDR1 as SGHNT and CDR2 as YYREEE (reference sequence). Written as DNA, the CDR3 is TGTGCCAGCAGCTTGGATTGGACTGAAGCTTTCTTT. This codes for CASSLDWTEAFF.

The chain has TRBV6-2 or TRBV6-3 and TRBJ1-5; 10 bases map to TRBD1. The CDR3 has 16 amino acids. CDR1 and CDR2 (germline): MNHEY, SVGEGT. After removal of 6 bases from V and 2 bases from J, the junction contained 7 bases not matched to a gene. The CDR3 sequence: CASSRTGTGGNQPQHF. The DNA for the CDR3 is TGTGCCAGCAGCCGGACCGGGACAGGGGGCAATCAGCCCCAGCATTTT.

This clone was detected only once. This chain uses TRBV6-2 or TRBV6-3 with TRBJ2-6; TRBD2 agrees at 12 bases. Germline V gene sequence: CDR1 MNHEY, CDR2 SVGEGT. The V segment lost 4 bases and the J segment 2 bases; nucleotides outside the gene matches: 6. The CDR3 has 18 amino acids. The CDR3 sequence: CASSSQLAGGPGANVLTF. The CDR3 DNA is TGTGCCAGCAGTTCGCAACTAGCGGGGGGCCCTGGGGCCAACGTCCTGACTTTC.

This clone was detected only once. The chain links TRBV18 to TRBJ2-2, with D perhaps TRBD1 (6 bases). Germline CDR1 reads KGHSH; CDR2 reads LQKENI. V was trimmed by 2 bases and J by 0 bases, leaving 16 bases between them. The CDR3 runs to 18 residues. The CDR3 DNA reads TGTGCCAGCTCACCAAGTGAAGGGGGTTCGACGAACACCGGGGAGCTGTTTTTT. Residues: CASSPSEGGSTNTGELFF.

The chain employs TRBV3-1 (or the pseudogene TRBV3-2) and TRBJ2-1; 8 nucleotides align to TRBD2. Trimming removed 1 base from V and 5 bases from J; junction bases left unmatched: 4. The CDR3 spans 15 residues. In germline, CDR1 is LGHDT, CDR2 YNNKEL (reference sequence). Here the CDR3 reads CASSQGGGRNNEQFF. The CDR3 coding sequence is TGTGCCAGCAGCCAAGGCGGGGGGCGGAACAATGAGCAGTTCTTC.

The chain employs TRBV10-2 and TRBJ1-1; D remains unclear. With 5 bases removed from V and 5 bases from J, the gap between germline ends came to 12 bases. The CDR3 is 13 residues long. Germline V gene sequence: CDR1 WSHSY, CDR2 SAAADI. The CDR3 protein is CASSRGRGTEAFF. The CDR3 coding sequence is TGCGCCAGCAGTCGTGGACGCGGGACTGAAGCTTTCTTT.

In its sample, this clone was seen once. The chain links TRBV12-3 or TRBV12-4 to TRBJ2-2; D remains unclear. The V end lost 5 bases, the J end lost 2 bases, and 3 bases lay between the germline ends. The CDR3 is 12 residues long. CDR3 in DNA: TGTGCCAGCAGTGAAAACACCGGGGAGCTGTTTTTT. Amino acid sequence: CASSENTGELFF.

This clone was detected only a few times. The J gene is TRBJ2-1, the V gene TRBV10-1, with D perhaps given as TRBD1 or TRBD2 (5 bases each). The CDR3 has 14 amino acids. Germline CDR1 WNHNN, CDR2 SYGVQD (reference sequence). V was shortened by 2 bases and J by 3 bases, with 8 bases between the two germline ends. CDR3 protein: CASSEGTDYNEQFF. The CDR3 coding sequence is TGCGCCAGCAGTGAGGGGACGGACTACAATGAGCAGTTCTTC.

This clone is a singleton in its sample. The chain recombines TRBV29-1 with TRBJ1-4; 9 bases are a match to TRBD1. The V gene end was trimmed by 6 bases and the J gene end by 2 bases; junction bases not matched to a gene: 1. The CDR3 loop spans 13 amino acids. Germline CDR1 reads SQVTM; CDR2 reads ANQGSEA. CDR3 nucleotides: TGCAGCGTGGGACAGGGCACTAATGAAAAACTGTTTTTT. This encodes CSVGQGTNEKLFF.

This clone was counted a few times. The chain joins TRBV5-1 to TRBJ1-5; maybe TRBD1 (5 bases). Germline lookup yields CDR1 SGHRS and CDR2 YFSETQ. There are 14 residues in the CDR3. Trimming shortened V by 4 bases and J by 7 bases, and 15 bases separated the two germline ends. This chain's CDR3 is CASSQDGRDQPQHF. The DNA of the CDR3 is TGCGCCAGCAGCCAGGACGGGAGGGACCAGCCCCAGCATTTT.

This chain uses TRBV5-1 with TRBJ2-6, with D perhaps matching TRBD1 or TRBD2 (5 bases each). This CDR3 is 15 amino acids long. Germline loops: CDR1 SGHRS, CDR2 YFSETQ. V lost 1 base and J 3 bases, leaving 8 bases between the germline ends. The CDR3 loop is CASSLSGHGANVLTF. The CDR3 DNA follows: TGCGCCAGCAGCTTGTCGGGGCATGGGGCCAACGTCCTGACTTTC.

CDR3 coding DNA: TGTGCCAGCAGCGTAGGGACAGGTCTTAACTATGGCTACACCTTC. Translation gives CASSVGTGLNYGYTF. J is TRBJ1-2 and V is TRBV9, with 7 bases aligning to TRBD1. The length of the CDR3 is 15 residues. The ends lost 0 bases at V and 1 base at J; junction bases unmatched: 3. Germline CDR1 is SGDLS and CDR2 is YYNGEE.

This clone was seen just once. V is TRBV24-1 and J is TRBJ1-5; 9 bases fit TRBD1. The germline gives CDR1 KGHDR, CDR2 SFDVKD. The CDR3 spans 15 residues. Losses at the gene ends were 4 bases for V and 4 bases for J; bases not matched to a gene: 4. The chain's CDR3 is CATSEPGQGNQPQHF. Here the CDR3 DNA reads TGTGCCACCAGTGAGCCGGGACAGGGAAATCAGCCCCAGCATTTT.